This TCR beta chain was retrieved from a study of T cell changes during pregnancy in multiple sclerosis. This CDR3 contains 15 residues. Per the germline V gene, CDR1 is SGHDN and CDR2 is FVKESK. The ends were cut back, 3 bases at V and 6 bases at J, with 15 bases in the middle. Method: immunoSEQ multiplex PCR; TCRdb's copy keeps in-frame clones and lacks some. The data hold tens of thousands of clones, with 90% to 95% observed a single time. The specimen was CD8+ T cells from peripheral blood mononuclear cells, collected in the second trimester of pregnancy. This TCR derives from a female donor with multiple sclerosis, enrolled in a pregnancy study. The chain employs TRBV14 and TRBJ2-1; D not resolved. CDR3 sequence: CASSHGYSTGNEQFF. Here the CDR3 DNA reads TGTGCCAGCAGCCACGGTTATTCGACTGGCAATGAGCAGTTCTTC.